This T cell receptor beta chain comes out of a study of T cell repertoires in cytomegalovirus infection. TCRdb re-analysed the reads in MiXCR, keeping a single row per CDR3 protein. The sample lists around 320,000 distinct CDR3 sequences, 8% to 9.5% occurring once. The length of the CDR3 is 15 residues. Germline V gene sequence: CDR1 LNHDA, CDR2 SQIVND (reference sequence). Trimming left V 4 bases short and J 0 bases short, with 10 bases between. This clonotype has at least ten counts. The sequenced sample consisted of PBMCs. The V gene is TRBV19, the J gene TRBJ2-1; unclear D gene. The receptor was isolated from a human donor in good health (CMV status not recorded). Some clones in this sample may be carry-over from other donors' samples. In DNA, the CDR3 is TGTGCCAGTAGTACACTAATGAGCTCCTACAATGAGCAGTTCTTC. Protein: CASSTLMSSYNEQFF.